These 5 T cell receptor beta chains share one sample of origin, sequenced in a study of blood T cell repertoires in COVID-19. The table came from immunoSEQ multiplex PCR; TCRdb's copy has only in-frame clones and leaves some out. The profile shows approximately 450,000 clones, 75% to 90% of them singletons. Sequenced material: peripheral blood. The receptors here all came from a woman in her twenties or thirties with acute or convalescent COVID-19.

The count of this clone is one. The rearrangement joins TRBV9 to TRBJ1-3; tentatively, D is TRBD1 (5 bases). V was pared by 4 bases and J by 0 bases, with 20 bases between. This CDR3 contains 18 residues. Per germline, CDR1 SGDLS and CDR2 YYNGEE. The CDR3 DNA reads as TGTGCCAGCAGCAGATGGGGAGGGGAAAGCAACTCTGGAAACACCATATATTTT. Translated, it gives CASSRWGGESNSGNTIYF.

The chain joins TRBV30 to TRBJ2-2, with D possibly TRBD1 on 5 matching bases. The V gene's germline CDR1 is GTSNPN and CDR2 SVGIG (reference sequence). The length of the CDR3 is 14 residues. The ends were cut back, 2 bases at V and 2 bases at J, with 9 bases in the middle. This CDR3 is CAWSTGVNTGELFF. The CDR3 DNA sequence: TGTGCCTGGAGTACAGGCGTCAACACCGGGGAGCTGTTTTTT.

The V call is TRBV20-1, the J call TRBJ2-3, with 8 bases identical to TRBD2. The germline CDR1 and CDR2 sequences are DFQATT and SNEGSKA (reference sequence). The CDR3 has 13 residues. The J segment lost 4 bases and the V segment lost 6 bases, leaving 6 bases of the junction unmatched. The CDR3 coding sequence is TGCAGTGCCAGTAGCGGGGCCTCAGATACGCAGTATTTT. This encodes CSASSGASDTQYF.

This rearrangement joins TRBV25-1 to TRBJ2-7; 10 nucleotides line up with TRBD1. V was clipped by 8 bases and J by 3 bases; unmatched bases: 4. Looked up from germline, CDR1 is MGHDK and CDR2 is SYGVNS. The CDR3 is made up of 13 amino acids. The CDR3 region has the DNA TGTGCCAGCGGACAGGGGGGGAGCTACGAGCAGTACTTC. Residues: CASGQGGSYEQYF.

The chain uses TRBV19 and TRBJ2-7; TRBD1 aligns across 10 bases. With 3 bases clipped from V and 4 bases from J, the junction kept 6 bases outside the gene matches. CDR1 and CDR2 from the germline V gene are LNHDA and SQIVND (reference sequence). CDR3 length: 15 amino acids. The CDR3 nucleotides read TGTGCCAGTAGTATGGCGGACAGGGGGTCATACGAGCAGTACTTC. This codes for CASSMADRGSYEQYF.